A single sample is the source of the 31 T cell receptor beta chains below, sequenced in a study of blood T cells in healthy people across ages. A sample-barcoded 5' primer and a J-beta primer mix were used in a second PCR of roughly 7 to 11 cycles. TCRdb itself ran the 5' RACE reads through MiXCR, one entry per CDR3 protein. The table has some 880,000 distinct CDR3 sequences, under 40% seen once; the top ten hold roughly 13%. The source material was blood. The receptors originated from a man in his late teens or twenties in good health.

With regard to this clonotype: A read error may be the cause here, since a much bigger clone is one base away. The V and J genes are TRBV7-6 and TRBJ2-7; 8 bases agree with TRBD2. V shed 2 bases and J 7 bases; nucleotides not matched to a gene: 10. There are 15 residues in the CDR3. Germline V gives CDR1 SGHVS, CDR2 FNYEAQ. In DNA, the CDR3 is TGTGCCAGCAGCTTACGGGGGGGGCTTGAGAATGAGCAGTACTTC. This gives the protein CASSLRGGLENEQYF.

The chain is built from TRBV3-1 and TRBJ2-5; the match to TRBD2 covers 9 bases. The CDR3 sequence is 14 residues long. The germline CDR1 and CDR2 sequences are LGHDT and YNNKEL (reference sequence). V was pared by 8 bases and J by 3 bases, with 7 bases of the junction left unmatched. The CDR3 is CASARASGEETQYF. DNA of the CDR3: TGTGCCAGCGCCCGAGCTAGCGGGGAAGAGACCCAGTACTTC.

This rearrangement joins TRBV20-1 to TRBJ1-1; a possible D gene is TRBD1 (5 bases). Germline lookup yields CDR1 DFQATT and CDR2 SNEGSKA (reference sequence). This CDR3 is 14 amino acids long. V lost 1 base and J 4 bases, leaving 13 bases between the germline ends. CDR3 bases: TGCAGTGCTAGAGTCCCAGGGATTGTCACTGAAGCTTTCTTT. This encodes CSARVPGIVTEAFF.

This clonotype was seen only a few times. J is TRBJ1-1 and V is TRBV20-1, with no clear D. The V end lost 0 bases, the J end lost 1 base, and 9 bases lay between the germline ends. The germline V gene encodes CDR1 DFQATT and CDR2 SNEGSKA (reference sequence). CDR3 length equals 14 residues. CDR3 region: CSARDGPWNTEAFF. The CDR3, as DNA: TGCAGTGCTAGAGATGGACCCTGGAACACTGAAGCTTTCTTT.

V gene TRBV6-2 or TRBV6-3 combines with J gene TRBJ2-3, with D uncertain. Per germline, CDR1 MNHEY and CDR2 SVGEGT. This CDR3 contains 15 residues. V shed 0 bases and J shed 2 bases, with 9 bases lying between them. CDR3 DNA sequence: TGTGCCAGCAGTTACTCGATGGAGCCCACAGATACGCAGTATTTT. This encodes CASSYSMEPTDTQYF.

This clonotype was detected only once. An end of the junction differs from the germline gene, which may be a read error. The chain uses TRBV12-3 or TRBV12-4 and TRBJ2-1, with 11 nucleotides matching TRBD2. The CDR3 runs 19 residues. The CDR3 loop is CASSSGLAGGRGLYNEQFF. The CDR3 nucleotides are TGCGCCAGCAGTTCTGGATTAGCGGGGGGGCGGGGTTTGTACAATGAGCAGTTCTTC.

This clonotype appeared a few times. V and J are TRBV20-1 and TRBJ2-7; D not resolved. The CDR3 spans 14 residues. V was trimmed by 2 bases and J by 1 base, leaving 12 bases between them. Germline assignment: CDR1 DFQATT and CDR2 SNEGSKA (reference sequence). CDR3 in amino acids: CSARPPTVSYEQYF. The CDR3 DNA sequence: TGCAGTGCTAGACCCCCGACGGTATCCTACGAGCAGTACTTC.

This clonotype was picked up many times. The gene calls are TRBV6-6 and TRBJ2-3; 11 positions match TRBD1. The CDR3 sequence is 17 residues long. Trimming cost V 0 bases and J 3 bases; bases outside gene matches: 5. Germline CDR1 MNHNY, CDR2 SVGAGI (reference sequence). CDR3 loop: CASSYSSGTGGTDTQYF. The CDR3 DNA sequence: TGTGCCAGCAGTTACTCGTCGGGGACAGGGGGAACAGATACGCAGTATTTT.

This clonotype came up a few times. This chain connects TRBV6-5 to TRBJ1-2; D gene uncertain. Germline V CDR1 and CDR2: MNHEY, SVGAGI. The CDR3 contains 14 residues. V lost 6 bases and J lost 3, with 14 bases in between. For the CDR3, the DNA is TGTGCCAGCAGAATGGGAGAACTAGACTATGGCTACACCTTC. Translated, it gives CASRMGELDYGYTF.

This clonotype was detected ten times or more. This chain connects TRBV6-6 to TRBJ2-3; TRBD2 is a possible D gene (5 bases). The V gene's germline CDR1 is MNHNY and CDR2 SVGAGI (reference sequence). The CDR3 totals 17 residues. Trimming stripped 0 bases from V and 0 bases from J, with 13 bases between. The CDR3 DNA is TGTGCCAGCAGTTACTCAAGAGGGCCCTTTAGCACAGATACGCAGTATTTT. Residues: CASSYSRGPFSTDTQYF.

V is TRBV25-1 and J is TRBJ2-5; 12 bases line up with TRBD1. The DNA end favors TRBJ2-7, so the J call may be wrong. The CDR3 extends over 16 amino acids. Germline assignment: CDR1 MGHDK and CDR2 SYGVNS. CDR3 sequence: CASSEKPGQGAHEQYF. The CDR3 DNA sequence: TGTGCCAGCAGTGAAAAACCGGGACAGGGGGCCCACGAGCAGTACTTC.

This clonotype was found a few times. The chain uses TRBV6-2 or TRBV6-3 and TRBJ2-5, with TRBD1 matching 7 bases. CDR3 size: 13 residues. CDR1 and CDR2 (germline): MNHEY, SVGEGT. The V gene end was trimmed by 5 bases and the J gene end by 9 bases; junction bases not matched to a gene: 9. The chain's CDR3 is CASSDGNDRAQYF. CDR3 sequence (DNA): TGTGCCAGCAGTGACGGGAACGACAGGGCCCAGTACTTC.

A few counts support this clonotype. This chain joins TRBV6-6 and TRBJ1-1, with 7 positions matching TRBD1. The CDR3 is 14 amino acids. The V and J ends lost 6 bases and 1 base, in that order; junction bases with no gene match: 5. Germline-derived CDR1 and CDR2 are MNHNY and SVGAGI (reference sequence). CDR3 region: CASRIDRANTEAFF. The CDR3 nucleotides are TGTGCCAGCAGAATCGACAGGGCGAACACTGAAGCTTTCTTT.

The V and J genes are TRBV6-2 or TRBV6-3 and TRBJ2-7; no firm D call. CDR1 is MNHEY, CDR2 SVGEGT, per germline. There are 18 residues in the CDR3. Trimming stripped 2 bases from V and 0 bases from J, with 20 bases between. The CDR3 reads CASSYLLHPVRSSYEQYF. The CDR3 DNA sequence: TGTGCCAGCAGTTACCTCCTTCATCCAGTCCGCTCCTCCTACGAGCAGTACTTC.

The chain has TRBV20-1 and TRBJ2-7, with 12 bases that match TRBD2. The trim removed 6 bases at V and 2 bases at J, leaving 5 bases unmatched. The CDR3 extends over 14 amino acids. The germline gives CDR1 DFQATT, CDR2 SNEGSKA (reference sequence). CDR3 sequence: CSARGLAGPYEQYF. The CDR3 DNA follows: TGCAGTGCGAGGGGACTAGCGGGCCCCTACGAGCAGTACTTC.

This chain uses TRBV9 with TRBJ2-3; TRBD1 matches at 7 bases. The V and J ends lost 0 bases and 4 bases, in that order; junction bases with no gene match: 5. The germline gives CDR1 SGDLS, CDR2 YYNGEE. The CDR3 has 15 amino acids. CDR3 coding DNA: TGTGCCAGCAGCGTAGGTCCCCAGGGGGCAGATACGCAGTATTTT. Its translation is CASSVGPQGADTQYF.

In this sample, this clonotype turned up a few times. This CDR3 is CASSLRAELQPQHF. The CDR3 nucleotides are TGTGCCAGCAGTTTACGGGCAGAACTCCAGCCCCAGCATTTT. The rearrangement links TRBV27 to TRBJ1-5; D not resolved. From germline, CDR1 is MNHEY and CDR2 SMNVEV (reference sequence). Trimming left V 2 bases short and J 7 bases short, with 12 bases between. This CDR3 has 14 amino acids.

The chain uses TRBV7-9 and TRBJ1-4; possibly TRBD1 for D (5 bases). The germline V gene encodes CDR1 SEHNR and CDR2 FQNEAQ (reference sequence). V lost 4 bases and J lost 6, with 24 bases in between. CDR3 size: 18 residues. The chain's CDR3 is CASSSITGTVDLDEKLFF. In nucleotides, the CDR3 is TGTGCCAGCAGCTCTATAACCGGGACTGTGGATTTGGATGAAAAACTGTTTTTT. Variable domain in full (rest from reference TRBV7-9 and TRBJ1-4): DTGVSQNPRHKITKRGQNVTFRCDPISEHNRLYWYRQTLGQGPEFLTYFQNEAQLEKSRLLSDRFSAERPKGSFSTLEIQRTEQGDSAMYLCASSSITGTVDLDEKLFFGSGTQLSVL.

The CDR3 region has the DNA TGTGCCAGCAGAAAAAACCTCTGGGCGAATAGGAACAATGAGCAGTTCTTC. The encoded protein is CASRKNLWANRNNEQFF. V is TRBV7-2 and J is TRBJ2-1; unclear D gene. The CDR3 extends over 17 amino acids. Germline-derived CDR1 and CDR2 are SGHTA and FQGNSA. V lost 6 bases, J lost 5 bases, and 23 bases lay in between.

The table lists this clonotype with a count of one. The chain recombines TRBV5-1 with TRBJ2-2; 11 bases align to TRBD2. Germline CDR1 and CDR2: SGHRS and YFSETQ. V lost 4 bases, J lost 0 bases, and 11 bases stayed unmatched. The CDR3 contains 19 residues. This chain's CDR3 is CASSVPPGLADSNTGELFF. The CDR3 nucleotides are TGCGCCAGCAGCGTCCCCCCGGGACTAGCGGACTCGAACACCGGGGAGCTGTTTTTT.

This clonotype has only a few counts. This chain connects TRBV4-2 to TRBJ2-1; 7 bases match TRBD2. CDR1 is LGHNA, CDR2 YNFKEQ, per germline. With V trimmed by 0 bases and J by 4 bases, 3 bases remained unmatched. This CDR3 region has 15 residues. This CDR3 reads CASSQDTSEYNEQFF. Written as DNA, the CDR3 is TGTGCCAGCAGCCAAGACACTAGCGAGTACAATGAGCAGTTCTTC.

Notes on this clonotype: The germline gene is not matched at one end of the junction; a read error may be the cause. This chain uses TRBV5-5 with TRBJ1-2, with D uncertain. This CDR3 contains 14 residues. Germline-derived CDR1 and CDR2 are SGHKS and YYEKEE (reference sequence). The CDR3 protein is CASNLDGQVYGYTF. CDR3 nucleotides: TGTGCCAGCAACTTGGATGGGCAGGTTTATGGCTACACCTTC.

About this clonotype itself: This may be a read error, as it is one base from a much larger clone. The V and J genes are TRBV20-1 and TRBJ2-1; D tentatively fits TRBD1 or TRBD2 (5 bases each). This CDR3 contains 13 residues. CDR1 is DFQATT and CDR2 is SNEGSKA in the germline V gene (reference sequence). Trimming pared 5 bases from V and 6 bases from J, leaving 14 bases between. CDR3 in DNA: TGCAGTGCTGGACACATGAGGGGCAATGAGCAGTTCTTC. Translating it yields CSAGHMRGNEQFF.

This clonotype was seen a few times. This chain links TRBV12-3 or TRBV12-4 with TRBJ1-1, with D maybe TRBD1 (5 bases). This CDR3 region has 16 residues. V gave up 3 bases and J gave up 1 base, with 15 bases separating them. The CDR3 nucleotides read TGTGCCAGCAGTTTTGGGGCCACAGGACGGAACACTGAAGCTTTCTTT. Amino acids: CASSFGATGRNTEAFF.

This chain joins TRBV15 and TRBJ2-2; D may be TRBD1 (5 bases). V dropped 8 bases and J dropped 0 bases, with 22 bases sitting between them. The V gene's germline CDR1 is LNHNV and CDR2 YYDKDF (reference sequence). This CDR3 has 18 amino acids. CDR3 bases: TGTGCCACCTCAACACCGACAGAGTGGGCCTCGAACACCGGGGAGCTGTTTTTT. Its protein is CATSTPTEWASNTGELFF. The full variable domain, rest sourced from reference TRBV15 and TRBJ2-2, is DAMVIQNPRYQVTQFGKPVTLSCSQTLNHNVMYWYQQKSSQAPKLLFHYYDKDFNNEADTPDNFQSRRPNTSFCFLDIRSPGLGDTAMYLCATSTPTEWASNTGELFFGEGSRLTVL.

The CDR3 here is CASSSDGRTDTQYF. CDR3 nucleotides: TGTGCCAGCAGTTCCGACGGACGCACAGATACGCAGTATTTT. The chain couples TRBV28 to TRBJ2-3, with D unresolved. Germline V gives CDR1 MDHEN, CDR2 SYDVKM. The CDR3 totals 14 residues. V gave up 4 bases and J gave up 1 base, with 9 bases separating them. The variable domain in full, with the rest retrieved from reference TRBV28 and TRBJ2-3, is DVKVTQSSRYLVKRTGEKVFLECVQDMDHENMFWYRQDPGLGLRLIYFSYDVKMKEKGDIPEGYSVSREKKERFSLILESASTNQTSMYLCASSSDGRTDTQYFGPGTRLTVL.

This clonotype was seen repeatedly, ten times or more. The chain recombines TRBV7-9 with TRBJ2-7; the D gene is possibly TRBD2 (6 bases). CDR3 length equals 15 residues. The germline V and J ends were trimmed by 4 bases and 2 bases, with 15 bases remaining between them. Germline V gene lookup returns CDR1 SEHNR and CDR2 FQNEAQ (reference sequence). The CDR3: CASSSRDSYAYEQYF. The CDR3 nucleotides read TGTGCCAGCAGCTCCCGGGACTCCTATGCCTACGAGCAGTACTTC.

Here the CDR3 reads CASSLTTTNTGELFF. The DNA of the CDR3 is TGTGCCAGCAGCTTAACGACAACGAACACCGGGGAGCTGTTTTTT. The gene calls are TRBV7-8 and TRBJ2-2; the D is unclear. Germline V gene data show CDR1 as SGHVS and CDR2 as FQNEAQ. The CDR3 totals 15 residues. V gave up 2 bases and J gave up 0 bases, with 7 bases separating them.

In the case of this clonotype: A much larger clone is a single base away; this may be a read error. This chain joins TRBV12-3 or TRBV12-4 and TRBJ2-4; 7 bases match TRBD2. The CDR3 is 18 residues long. With 5 bases clipped from V and 7 bases from J, the junction kept 20 bases outside the gene matches. CDR3 in amino acids: CASSLDEGGPFGWNIQYF. CDR3 in DNA: TGTGCCAGCAGTCTTGATGAGGGAGGGCCATTCGGGTGGAACATTCAGTACTTC.

The V gene is TRBV5-5, the J gene TRBJ1-5, with D tentatively TRBD1 (5 bases). Germline V gene lookup returns CDR1 SGHKS and CDR2 YYEKEE (reference sequence). V lost 4 bases to trimming and J lost 1 base, with 12 bases between them. The CDR3 loop spans 15 amino acids. The CDR3 bases are TGTGCCAGCAGCCCTTTGTCAGGGAGCAATCAGCCCCAGCATTTT. Translated, it gives CASSPLSGSNQPQHF.

The chain employs TRBV3-1 and TRBJ1-4; D is unclear. Trimming cost V 4 bases and J 0 bases, with 12 bases left between them. Looked up from germline, CDR1 is LGHDT and CDR2 is YNNKEL (reference sequence). The CDR3 contains 16 residues. This chain's CDR3 is CASSPRLAATNEKLFF. CDR3 sequence (DNA): TGTGCCAGCAGCCCCAGGTTAGCTGCAACTAATGAAAAACTGTTTTTT. The full variable domain, in which reference TRBV3-1 and TRBJ1-4 provide the parts outside the CDR3, is DTAVSQTPKYLVTQMGNDKSIKCEQNLGHDTMYWYKQDSKKFLKIMFSYNNKELIINETVPNRFSPKSPDKAHLNLHINSLELGDSAVYFCASSPRLAATNEKLFFGSGTQLSVL.